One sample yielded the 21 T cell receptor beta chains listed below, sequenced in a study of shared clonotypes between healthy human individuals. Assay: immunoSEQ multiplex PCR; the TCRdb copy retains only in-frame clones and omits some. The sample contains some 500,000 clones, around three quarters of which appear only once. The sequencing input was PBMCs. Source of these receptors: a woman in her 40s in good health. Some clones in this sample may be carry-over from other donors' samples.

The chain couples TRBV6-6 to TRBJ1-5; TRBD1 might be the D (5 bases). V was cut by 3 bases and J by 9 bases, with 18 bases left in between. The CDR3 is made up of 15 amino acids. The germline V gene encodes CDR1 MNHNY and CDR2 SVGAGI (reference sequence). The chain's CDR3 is CASSYFVLTTGPQHF. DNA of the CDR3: TGTGCCAGCAGTTATTTCGTCCTTACAACAGGGCCCCAGCATTTT.

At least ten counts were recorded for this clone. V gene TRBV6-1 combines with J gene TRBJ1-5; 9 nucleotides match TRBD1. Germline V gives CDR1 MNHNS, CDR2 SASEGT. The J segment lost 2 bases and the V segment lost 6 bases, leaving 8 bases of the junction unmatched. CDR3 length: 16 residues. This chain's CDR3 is CASREQGARGNQPQHF. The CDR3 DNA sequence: TGTGCCAGCAGAGAACAGGGGGCGAGGGGCAATCAGCCCCAGCATTTT.

As DNA, the CDR3 is TGTGCCAGCAACAGGGTAACGGATTGCTACACCTTC. Its protein is CASNRVTDCYTF. This rearrangement joins TRBV7-9 to TRBJ1-2; a weak D match, TRBD1 (6 bases). This CDR3 region has 12 residues. V lost 7 bases, J lost 9 bases, and 15 bases lay in between. The germline V gene has CDR1 SEHNR and CDR2 FQNEAQ (reference sequence).

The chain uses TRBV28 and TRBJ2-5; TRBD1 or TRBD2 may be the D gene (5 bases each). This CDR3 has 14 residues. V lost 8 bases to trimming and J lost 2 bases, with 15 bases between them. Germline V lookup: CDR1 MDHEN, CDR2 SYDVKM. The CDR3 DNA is TGTGCCAGCGGACCGAGGGGCGGGCAAGAGACCCAGTACTTC. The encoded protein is CASGPRGGQETQYF.

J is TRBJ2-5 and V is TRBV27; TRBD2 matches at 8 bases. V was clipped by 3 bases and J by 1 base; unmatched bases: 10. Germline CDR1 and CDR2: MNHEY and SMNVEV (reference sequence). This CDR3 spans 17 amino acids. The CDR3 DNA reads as TGTGCCAGCAGTTTTGGGGGAGCTAGCGGGCTCCAAGAGACCCAGTACTTC. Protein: CASSFGGASGLQETQYF.

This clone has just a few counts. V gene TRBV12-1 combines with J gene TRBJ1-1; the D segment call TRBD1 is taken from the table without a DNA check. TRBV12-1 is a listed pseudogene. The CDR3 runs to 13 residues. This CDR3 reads CASSFKGDTEAFF. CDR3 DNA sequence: TGTGCCAGCAGCTTTAAAGGGGACACTGAAGCTTTCTTT.

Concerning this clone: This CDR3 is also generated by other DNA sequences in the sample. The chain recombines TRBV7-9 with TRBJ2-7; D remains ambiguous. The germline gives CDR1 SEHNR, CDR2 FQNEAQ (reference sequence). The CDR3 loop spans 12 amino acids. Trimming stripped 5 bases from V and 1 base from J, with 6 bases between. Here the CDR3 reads CASSPVSYEQYF. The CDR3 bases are TGTGCCAGCAGCCCGGTTTCCTACGAGCAGTACTTC. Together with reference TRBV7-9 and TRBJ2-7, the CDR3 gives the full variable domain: DTGVSQNPRHKITKRGQNVTFRCDPISEHNRLYWYRQTLGQGPEFLTYFQNEAQLEKSRLLSDRFSAERPKGSFSTLEIQRTEQGDSAMYLCASSPVSYEQYFGPGTRLTVT.

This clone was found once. CDR3 bases: TGTGCCAGCAGCTCCTGGACAGGGGACTATGGCTACACCTTC. Translating it yields CASSSWTGDYGYTF. The rearrangement joins TRBV7-2 to TRBJ1-2, with 9 bases that match TRBD1. Germline V lookup: CDR1 SGHTA, CDR2 FQGNSA. The CDR3 runs to 14 residues. J was trimmed by 3 bases and V by 4 bases; bases with no gene match: 3.

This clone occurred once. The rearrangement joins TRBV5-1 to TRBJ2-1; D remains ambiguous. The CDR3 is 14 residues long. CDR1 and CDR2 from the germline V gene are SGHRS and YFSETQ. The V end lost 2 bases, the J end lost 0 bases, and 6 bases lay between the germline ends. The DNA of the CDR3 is TGCGCCAGCAGCTTAGAGAGCTCCTACAATGAGCAGTTCTTC. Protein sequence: CASSLESSYNEQFF.

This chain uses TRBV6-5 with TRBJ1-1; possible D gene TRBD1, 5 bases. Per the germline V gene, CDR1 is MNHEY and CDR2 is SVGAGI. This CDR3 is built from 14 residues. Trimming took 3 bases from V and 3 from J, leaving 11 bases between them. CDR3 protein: CASSYAGTDTEAFF. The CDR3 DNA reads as TGTGCCAGCAGTTATGCTGGGACGGACACTGAAGCTTTCTTT.

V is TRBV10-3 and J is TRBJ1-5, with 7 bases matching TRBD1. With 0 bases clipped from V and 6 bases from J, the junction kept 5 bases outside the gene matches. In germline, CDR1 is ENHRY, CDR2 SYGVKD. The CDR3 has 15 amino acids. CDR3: CAISESGQGVQPQHF. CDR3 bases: TGTGCCATCAGTGAGTCGGGTCAGGGGGTTCAGCCCCAGCATTTT.

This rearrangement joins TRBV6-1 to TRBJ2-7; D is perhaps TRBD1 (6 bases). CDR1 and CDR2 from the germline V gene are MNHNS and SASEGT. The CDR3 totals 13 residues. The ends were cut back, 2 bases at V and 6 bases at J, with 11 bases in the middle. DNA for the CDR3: TGTGCCAGCAGTGAACTCGGGACATTCGAGCAGTACTTC. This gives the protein CASSELGTFEQYF.

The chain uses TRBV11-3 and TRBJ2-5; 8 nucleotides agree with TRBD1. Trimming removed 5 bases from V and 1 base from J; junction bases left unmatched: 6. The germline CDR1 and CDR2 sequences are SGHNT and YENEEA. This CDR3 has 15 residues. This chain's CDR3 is CASSQIGQGQETQYF. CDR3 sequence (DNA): TGTGCCAGCAGCCAGATCGGACAGGGCCAAGAGACCCAGTACTTC.

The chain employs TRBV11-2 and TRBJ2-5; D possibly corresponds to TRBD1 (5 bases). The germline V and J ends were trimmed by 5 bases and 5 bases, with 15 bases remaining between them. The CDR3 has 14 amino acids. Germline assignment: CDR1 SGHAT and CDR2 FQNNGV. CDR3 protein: CASSPLGVAETQYF. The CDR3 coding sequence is TGTGCCAGCAGCCCTTTAGGGGTTGCTGAGACCCAGTACTTC.

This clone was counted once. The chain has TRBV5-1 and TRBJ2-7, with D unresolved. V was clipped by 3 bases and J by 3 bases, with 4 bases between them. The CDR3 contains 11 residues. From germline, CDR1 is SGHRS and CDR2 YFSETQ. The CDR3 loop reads CASSYDYEQYF. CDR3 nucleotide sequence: TGCGCCAGCAGCTACGACTACGAGCAGTACTTC.

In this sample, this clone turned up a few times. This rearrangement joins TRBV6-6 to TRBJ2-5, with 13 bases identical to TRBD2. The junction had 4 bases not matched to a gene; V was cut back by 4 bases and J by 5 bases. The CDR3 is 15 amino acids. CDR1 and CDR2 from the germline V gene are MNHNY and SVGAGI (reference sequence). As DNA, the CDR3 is TGTGCCAGCAGTTCACTAGCGGGAGGGTCGGAGACCCAGTACTTC. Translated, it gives CASSSLAGGSETQYF.

CDR3 sequence reads: CASSLGRTGELFF. DNA of the CDR3: TGTGCCAGTAGTCTCGGCCGCACCGGGGAGCTGTTTTTT. The J gene is TRBJ2-2, the V gene TRBV19; D remains ambiguous. Per germline, CDR1 LNHDA and CDR2 SQIVND (reference sequence). The V end lost 5 bases, the J end lost 4 bases, and 8 bases lay between the germline ends. There are 13 residues in the CDR3.

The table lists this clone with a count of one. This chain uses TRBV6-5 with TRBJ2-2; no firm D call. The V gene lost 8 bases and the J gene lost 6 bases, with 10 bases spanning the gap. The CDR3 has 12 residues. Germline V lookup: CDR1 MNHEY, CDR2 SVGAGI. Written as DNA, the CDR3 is TGTGCCAGCGGCCGAGTGCCCGGGGAGCTGTTTTTT. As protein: CASGRVPGELFF.

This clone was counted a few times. The CDR3 reads CASSSSGLKTQYF. The CDR3 DNA reads TGTGCCAGCAGCTCCTCGGGACTAAAGACCCAGTACTTC. The gene calls are TRBV7-2 and TRBJ2-5; 7 bases are shared with TRBD2. Germline V gene data show CDR1 as SGHTA and CDR2 as FQGNSA. CDR3 length equals 13 residues. V was pared by 4 bases and J by 6 bases, with 5 bases of the junction left unmatched. The variable domain in full, with the rest retrieved from reference TRBV7-2 and TRBJ2-5, is GAGVSQSPSNKVTEKGKDVELRCDPISGHTALYWYRQSLGQGLEFLIYFQGNSAPDKSGLPSDRFSAERTGGSVSTLTIQRTQQEDSAVYLCASSSSGLKTQYFGPGTRLLVL.

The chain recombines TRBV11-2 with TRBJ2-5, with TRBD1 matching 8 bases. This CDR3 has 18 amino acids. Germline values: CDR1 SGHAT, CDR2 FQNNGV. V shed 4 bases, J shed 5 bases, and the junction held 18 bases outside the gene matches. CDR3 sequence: CASSSRKSYRGRLETQYF. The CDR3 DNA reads TGTGCCAGCAGCTCCAGAAAGTCATACAGGGGGAGGCTGGAGACCCAGTACTTC. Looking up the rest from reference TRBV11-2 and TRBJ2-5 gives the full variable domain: EAGVAQSPRYKIIEKRQSVAFWCNPISGHATLYWYQQILGQGPKLLIQFQNNGVVDDSQLPKDRFSAERLKGVDSTLKIQPAKLEDSAVYLCASSSRKSYRGRLETQYFGPGTRLLVL.

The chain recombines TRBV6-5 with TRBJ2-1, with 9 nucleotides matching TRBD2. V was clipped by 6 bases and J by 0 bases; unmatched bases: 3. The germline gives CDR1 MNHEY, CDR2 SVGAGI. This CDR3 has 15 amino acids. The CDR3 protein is CASSHSGGSYNEQFF. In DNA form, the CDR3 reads TGTGCCAGCAGCCATAGCGGGGGCTCCTACAATGAGCAGTTCTTC.